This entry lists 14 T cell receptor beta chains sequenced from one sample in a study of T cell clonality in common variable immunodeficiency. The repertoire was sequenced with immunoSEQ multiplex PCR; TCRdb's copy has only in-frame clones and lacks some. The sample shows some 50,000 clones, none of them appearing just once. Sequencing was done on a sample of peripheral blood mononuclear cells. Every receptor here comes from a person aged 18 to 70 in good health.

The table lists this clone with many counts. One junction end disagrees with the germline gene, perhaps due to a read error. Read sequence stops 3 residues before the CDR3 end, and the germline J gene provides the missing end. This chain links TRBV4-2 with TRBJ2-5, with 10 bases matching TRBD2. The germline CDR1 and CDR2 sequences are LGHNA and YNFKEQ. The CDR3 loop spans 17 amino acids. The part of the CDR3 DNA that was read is TGCGCCAGCAGCCAAGATCCAGCGGGGGGGGCTAAAGAGACC. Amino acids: CASSQDPAGGAKET. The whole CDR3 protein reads CASSQDPAGGAKETQYF.

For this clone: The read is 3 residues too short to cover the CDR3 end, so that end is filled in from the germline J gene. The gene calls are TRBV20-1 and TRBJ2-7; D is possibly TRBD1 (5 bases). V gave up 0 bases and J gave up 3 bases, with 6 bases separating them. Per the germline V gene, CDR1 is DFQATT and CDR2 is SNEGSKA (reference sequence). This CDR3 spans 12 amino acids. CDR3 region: CSARDQGYEQYF. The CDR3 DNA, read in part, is TGCAGTGCTAGAGATCAGGGCTACGAG.

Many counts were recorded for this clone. The part of the CDR3 DNA that was read is TGCAGTGCCACCGGACTCCTTTTCCCCTACGAG. The encoded protein is CSATGLLFPYE. From start to end, the CDR3 is CSATGLLFPYEQYF. The genes are TRBV20-1 and TRBJ2-7, with TRBD2 as a possible D gene (5 bases). The CDR3 end lies 3 residues beyond the end of the read and is filled in from the germline J gene. Germline CDR1 is DFQATT and CDR2 is SNEGSKA (reference sequence). Trimming removed 6 bases at V and 2 bases at J, with 17 bases between. The CDR3 sequence is 14 residues long.

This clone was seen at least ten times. The CDR3 DNA, read in part, is TGTGCCAGCTCCCAAAGGACTAGCGGGAGCACAGATACG. Protein product: CASSQRTSGSTDT. The full CDR3 is CASSQRTSGSTDTQYF. This chain links TRBV18 with TRBJ2-3, with 11 bases lining up with TRBD2. The read stops 3 residues short of the end of the CDR3; the missing end is completed from the germline J gene. The germline V gene has CDR1 KGHSH and CDR2 LQKENI. The length of the CDR3 is 16 residues. Trimming at V came to 6 bases and at J to 0 bases, leaving 5 bases not matched to a gene.

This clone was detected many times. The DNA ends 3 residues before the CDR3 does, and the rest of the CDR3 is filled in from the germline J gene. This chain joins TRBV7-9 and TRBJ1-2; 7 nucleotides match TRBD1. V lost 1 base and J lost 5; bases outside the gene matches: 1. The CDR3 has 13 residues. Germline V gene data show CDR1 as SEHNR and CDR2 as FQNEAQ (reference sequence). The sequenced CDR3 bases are TGTGCCAGCAGCTTAGAGACAGGGTATGGC. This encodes CASSLETGYG. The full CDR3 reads CASSLETGYGYTF.

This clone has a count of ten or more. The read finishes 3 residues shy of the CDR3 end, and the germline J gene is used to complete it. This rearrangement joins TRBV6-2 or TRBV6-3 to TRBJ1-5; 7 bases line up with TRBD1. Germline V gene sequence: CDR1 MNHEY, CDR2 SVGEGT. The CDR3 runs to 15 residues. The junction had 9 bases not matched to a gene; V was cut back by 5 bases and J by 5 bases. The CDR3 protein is CASSAIRDSDQPQHF. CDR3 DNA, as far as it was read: TGTGCCAGCAGTGCGATAAGGGACAGCGATCAGCCC.

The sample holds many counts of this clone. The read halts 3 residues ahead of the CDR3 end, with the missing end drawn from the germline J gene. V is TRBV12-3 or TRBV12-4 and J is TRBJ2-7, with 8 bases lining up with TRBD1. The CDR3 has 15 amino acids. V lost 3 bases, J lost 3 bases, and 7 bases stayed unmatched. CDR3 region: CASSLPAGGFYEQYF. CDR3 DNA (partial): TGTGCCAGCAGTTTGCCGGCAGGGGGCTTCTACGAG.

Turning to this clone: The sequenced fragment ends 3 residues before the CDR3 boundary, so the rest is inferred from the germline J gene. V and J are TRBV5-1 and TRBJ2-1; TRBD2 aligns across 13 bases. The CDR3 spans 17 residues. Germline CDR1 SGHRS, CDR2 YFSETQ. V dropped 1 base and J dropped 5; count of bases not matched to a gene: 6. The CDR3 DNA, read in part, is TGCGCCAGCAGCTTGCCGGGACTAGCGGGGAGGAACAATGAG. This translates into CASSLPGLAGRNNE. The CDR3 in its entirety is CASSLPGLAGRNNEQFF.

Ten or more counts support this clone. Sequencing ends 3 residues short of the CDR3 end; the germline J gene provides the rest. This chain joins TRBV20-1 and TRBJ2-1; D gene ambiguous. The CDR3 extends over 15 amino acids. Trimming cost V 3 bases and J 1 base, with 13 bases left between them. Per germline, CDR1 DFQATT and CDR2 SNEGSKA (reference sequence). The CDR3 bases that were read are TGCAGTGCTAGTCAGAAGAGCGAATCCTACAATGAG. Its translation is CSASQKSESYNE. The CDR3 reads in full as CSASQKSESYNEQFF.

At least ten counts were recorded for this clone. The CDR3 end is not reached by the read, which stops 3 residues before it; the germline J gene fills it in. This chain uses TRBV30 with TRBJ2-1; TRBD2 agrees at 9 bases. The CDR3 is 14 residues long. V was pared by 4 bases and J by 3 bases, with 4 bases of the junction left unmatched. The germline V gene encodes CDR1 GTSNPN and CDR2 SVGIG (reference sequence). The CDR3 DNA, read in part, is TGTGCCTGGATAGCGGGAGCCCTCTACAATGAG. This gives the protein CAWIAGALYNE. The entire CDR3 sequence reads CAWIAGALYNEQFF. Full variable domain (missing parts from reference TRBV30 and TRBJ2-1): SQTIHQWPATLVQPVGSPLSLECTVEGTSNPNLYWYRQAAGRGLQLLFYSVGIGQISSEVPQNLSASRPQDRQFILSSKKLLLSDSGFYLCAWIAGALYNEQFFGPGTRLTVL.

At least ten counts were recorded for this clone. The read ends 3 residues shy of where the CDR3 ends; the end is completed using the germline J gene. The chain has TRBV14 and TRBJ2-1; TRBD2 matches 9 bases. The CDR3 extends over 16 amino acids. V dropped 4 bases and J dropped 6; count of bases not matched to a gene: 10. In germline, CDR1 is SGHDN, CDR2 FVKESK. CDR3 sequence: CASSRTGTSPRNEQFF. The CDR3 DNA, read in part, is TGTGCCAGCAGCCGCACCGGGACTAGCCCCCGCAATGAG.

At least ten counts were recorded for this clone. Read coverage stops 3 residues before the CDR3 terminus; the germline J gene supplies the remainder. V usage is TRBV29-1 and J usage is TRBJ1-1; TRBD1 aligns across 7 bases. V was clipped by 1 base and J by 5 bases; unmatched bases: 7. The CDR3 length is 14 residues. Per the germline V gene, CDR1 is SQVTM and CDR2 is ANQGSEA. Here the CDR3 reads CSVEVPTGRTEAFF. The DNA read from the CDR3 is TGCAGCGTTGAAGTCCCGACAGGGAGAACTGAA.

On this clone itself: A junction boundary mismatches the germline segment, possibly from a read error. CDR3 bases read: TGTGCCAGCTCCCCACCGGAGTGCCCCCCCGCAGCGGGACAAGAGACC. This codes for CASSPPECPPAAGQET. The whole CDR3 protein is CASSPPECPPAAGQETQYF. The rearrangement joins TRBV18 to TRBJ2-5, with TRBD2 matching 7 bases. The read ends 3 residues early relative to the CDR3; the germline J gene fills the gap. CDR3 length: 19 residues. Germline loops: CDR1 KGHSH, CDR2 LQKENI. Supplemented by reference TRBV18 and TRBJ2-5, the full variable domain reads NAGVMQNPRHLVRRRGQEARLRCSPMKGHSHVYWYRQLPEEGLKFMVYLQKENIIDESGMPKERFSAEFPKEGPSILRIQQVVRGDSAAYFCASSPPECPPAAGQETQYFGPGTRLLVL.

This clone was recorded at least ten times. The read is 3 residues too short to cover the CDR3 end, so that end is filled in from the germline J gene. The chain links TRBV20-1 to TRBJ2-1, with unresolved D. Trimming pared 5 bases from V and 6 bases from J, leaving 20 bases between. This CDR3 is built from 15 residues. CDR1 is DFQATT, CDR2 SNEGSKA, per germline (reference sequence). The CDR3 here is CSAASPGLKANEQFF. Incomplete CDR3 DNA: TGCAGTGCTGCTTCCCCGGGTCTCAAGGCCAATGAG.